Listed here are 14 T cell receptor beta chains from one sample, sequenced in a study of cytomegalovirus exposure and HLA in healthy donors. Profiling relied on immunoSEQ multiplex PCR, and the TCRdb table lists in-frame clones only, not all of them. The sample yields about 200,000 clones, roughly 84% seen once. The source material was PBMCs. These receptor sequences come from a woman aged 30 to 39 in good health and CMV-seropositive.

This clone was picked up one time. V gene TRBV27 combines with J gene TRBJ2-7, with TRBD1 matching 8 bases. Per germline, CDR1 MNHEY and CDR2 SMNVEV (reference sequence). The CDR3 is made up of 15 amino acids. Losses at the gene ends were 5 bases for V and 2 bases for J; bases not matched to a gene: 8. CDR3 in DNA: TGTGCCAGCAGTCCCCCGTGGACAGGGACCTACGAGCAGTACTTC. This codes for CASSPPWTGTYEQYF.

This chain connects TRBV5-4 to TRBJ2-1; 7 bases map to TRBD1. Germline assignment: CDR1 SGHNT and CDR2 YYREEE (reference sequence). The CDR3 loop spans 14 amino acids. The junction had 8 bases not matched to a gene; V was cut back by 4 bases and J by 7 bases. CDR3 sequence reads: CASSPPGQLNEQFF. CDR3 nucleotides: TGTGCCAGCAGCCCCCCGGGACAGCTGAATGAGCAGTTCTTC.

This clone was recorded only once. The CDR3 reads CASSLLLGMSGKPETQYF. CDR3 sequence (DNA): TGCGCCAGCAGCTTGTTATTAGGGATGAGCGGGAAGCCAGAGACCCAGTACTTC. The rearrangement uses TRBV5-1 and TRBJ2-5, with 7 bases aligning to TRBD2. The J segment lost 4 bases and the V segment lost 1 base, leaving 16 bases of the junction unmatched. The CDR3 covers 18 residues. In germline, CDR1 is SGHRS, CDR2 YFSETQ.

The chain combines TRBV2 with TRBJ2-2, with 12 bases identical to TRBD2. Per germline, CDR1 SNHLY and CDR2 FYNNEI. The CDR3 length is 15 residues. V shed 4 bases and J 6 bases; nucleotides not matched to a gene: 3. The DNA for the CDR3 is TGTGCCAGCAGTGGACTAGCGGGAGCTCCCGGGGAGCTGTTTTTT. This gives the protein CASSGLAGAPGELFF.

This rearrangement joins TRBV6-5 to TRBJ1-5, with 7 bases that match TRBD1. J was trimmed by 4 bases and V by 6 bases; bases with no gene match: 9. Germline-derived CDR1 and CDR2 are MNHEY and SVGAGI. This CDR3 contains 15 residues. CDR3 in DNA: TGTGCCAGCAGCCGTAGACAGGGTTGGAATCAGCCCCAGCATTTT. Translated: CASSRRQGWNQPQHF.

The rearrangement uses TRBV7-9 and TRBJ2-7; TRBD1 agrees at 9 bases. The CDR3 totals 13 residues. CDR1 is SEHNR and CDR2 is FQNEAQ in the germline V gene (reference sequence). The DNA for the CDR3 is TGTACAAGCTTTCGGACAGGGGACCACGAGCAGTACTTC. Protein: CTSFRTGDHEQYF.

This rearrangement joins TRBV9 to TRBJ2-5; D is perhaps TRBD2 (6 bases). Germline CDR1 is SGDLS and CDR2 is YYNGEE. The CDR3 extends over 15 amino acids. The germline V and J ends were trimmed by 1 base and 4 bases, with 14 bases remaining between them. The chain's CDR3 is CASSVLGTAGETQYF. In DNA form, the CDR3 reads TGTGCCAGCAGCGTACTCGGGACTGCCGGAGAGACCCAGTACTTC.

This chain uses TRBV5-1 with TRBJ1-2, with 8 bases aligning to TRBD1. J lost 4 bases, V lost 0 bases, and 8 bases had no gene match. The CDR3 has 16 residues. Germline CDR1 SGHRS, CDR2 YFSETQ. The CDR3 DNA sequence: TGCGCCAGCAGCTTGGGGACAGGGCGTAATAGCTATGGCTACACCTTC. Amino acid sequence: CASSLGTGRNSYGYTF.

V is TRBV6-1 and J is TRBJ1-2, with D perhaps matching TRBD1 (5 bases). The CDR3 sequence is 15 residues long. Trimming cost V 6 bases and J 4 bases, with 18 bases left between them. Germline V gene lookup returns CDR1 MNHNS and CDR2 SASEGT. DNA for the CDR3: TGTGCCAGCAGACCCGATCTTACAGGCCCCTATGGCTACACCTTC. Translating gives CASRPDLTGPYGYTF.

The chain couples TRBV27 to TRBJ1-1; D not resolved. V was trimmed by 1 base and J by 5 bases, leaving 11 bases between them. The CDR3 runs 14 residues. From germline, CDR1 is MNHEY and CDR2 SMNVEV (reference sequence). CDR3 in DNA: TGTGCCAGCAGTTTATTCGGGTTATTAACTGAAGCTTTCTTT. It specifies CASSLFGLLTEAFF.

The genes are TRBV2 and TRBJ2-5; TRBD1 matches at 7 bases. This CDR3 region has 15 residues. Germline V gives CDR1 SNHLY, CDR2 FYNNEI. V lost 6 bases to trimming and J lost 0 bases; unmatched junction nucleotides: 7. In DNA, the CDR3 is TGTGCCAGCAGAGTAGGGGGCCTCAACCAAGAGACCCAGTACTTC. Protein: CASRVGGLNQETQYF.

The rearrangement links TRBV11-1 to TRBJ2-6, with D tentatively TRBD1 (5 bases). Looked up from germline, CDR1 is SGHAT and CDR2 is FQDESV (reference sequence). V lost 5 bases, J lost 3 bases, and 11 bases lay in between. The CDR3 consists of 15 residues. CDR3 nucleotide sequence: TGTGCCAGCAGCCTCCTCCAGGGTGGGGCCAACGTCCTGACTTTC. This sequence encodes CASSLLQGGANVLTF.

This rearrangement joins TRBV28 to TRBJ1-3; perhaps TRBD1 as D (6 bases). CDR3 length: 14 amino acids. Germline lookup yields CDR1 MDHEN and CDR2 SYDVKM. V was trimmed by 10 bases and J by 0 bases, leaving 13 bases between them. CDR3 in amino acids: CATRGQRSGNTIYF. The CDR3 DNA reads TGTGCCACCCGAGGACAGCGCTCTGGAAACACCATATATTTT.

This clone showed up just a few times. The V gene is TRBV28, the J gene TRBJ1-2, with 7 nucleotides matching TRBD1. Trimming at V came to 9 bases and at J to 3 bases, leaving 4 bases not matched to a gene. The germline V gene encodes CDR1 MDHEN and CDR2 SYDVKM. This CDR3 region has 12 residues. CDR3 in amino acids: CASATGDYGYTF. The CDR3, as DNA: TGTGCCAGTGCAACAGGGGACTATGGCTACACCTTC.